These T cell receptor beta chains were read from a single sample in a study of cytomegalovirus exposure and HLA in healthy donors. This table comes from immunoSEQ multiplex PCR, and its TCRdb copy is limited to in-frame clones, with some not included. The sample has roughly 70,000 clones; the top ten hold 7.5% to 8%. The sequencing input was PBMCs. These receptors were obtained from a female donor in good health and CMV-seropositive. Both conserved end residues are part of each CDR3. Fields, in order: D gene, J gene, V gene, CDR3 protein, CDR3 DNA. D genes are given only for firm matches.

D gene: TRBD2
J gene: TRBJ2-1
V gene: TRBV18
CDR3 protein: CASSPPGLAGFGEQFF
CDR3 DNA: TGTGCCAGCTCACCACCGGGACTAGCGGGCTTTGGAGAGCAGTTCTTC

D gene: TRBD2
J gene: TRBJ2-7
V gene: TRBV11-2
CDR3 protein: CASSPSGVMNEQYF
CDR3 DNA: TGTGCCAGCAGCCCTAGCGGGGTGATGAACGAGCAGTACTTC

D gene: NA
J gene: TRBJ1-4
V gene: TRBV6-1
CDR3 protein: CASSETLQGTSRTNEKLFF
CDR3 DNA: TGTGCCAGCAGTGAGACATTACAGGGAACGAGTCGAACGAATGAAAAACTGTTTTTT

D gene: NA
J gene: TRBJ1-1
V gene: TRBV30
CDR3 protein: CAWSVPPRNTEAFF
CDR3 DNA: TGTGCCTGGAGTGTCCCCCCGCGGAACACTGAAGCTTTCTTT

D gene: NA
J gene: TRBJ2-3
V gene: TRBV29-1
CDR3 protein: CSVGQLSTDTQYF
CDR3 DNA: TGCAGCGTAGGACAGTTAAGCACAGATACGCAGTATTTT

D gene: TRBD2
J gene: TRBJ2-5
V gene: TRBV4-3
CDR3 protein: CASSQGTASGRVGETQYF
CDR3 DNA: TGCGCCAGCAGCCAAGGGACGGCTAGCGGGAGGGTTGGAGAGACCCAGTACTTC

D gene: NA
J gene: TRBJ2-7
V gene: TRBV19
CDR3 protein: CASSSSSVGAGEQYF
CDR3 DNA: TGTGCCAGTAGTTCCTCATCCGTAGGGGCAGGCGAGCAGTACTTC

D gene: NA
J gene: TRBJ2-1
V gene: TRBV6-6
CDR3 protein: CASRLENEQFF
CDR3 DNA: TGTGCCAGCAGATTAGAGAATGAACAGTTCTTC

D gene: NA
J gene: TRBJ1-5
V gene: TRBV6-5
CDR3 protein: CASSFGGVYNQPQHF
CDR3 DNA: TGTGCCAGCAGTTTCGGAGGAGTCTACAATCAGCCCCAGCATTTT

D gene: TRBD1
J gene: TRBJ1-1
V gene: TRBV30
CDR3 protein: CAWRLGTGLTEAFF
CDR3 DNA: TGTGCCTGGAGACTAGGGACAGGACTAACTGAAGCTTTCTTT

D gene: TRBD1
J gene: TRBJ2-7
V gene: TRBV28
CDR3 protein: CASSTGGGTYEQYF
CDR3 DNA: TGTGCCAGTTCGACAGGGGGCGGAACATACGAGCAGTACTTC

D gene: NA
J gene: TRBJ1-2
V gene: TRBV9
CDR3 protein: CASSGFRDNNYGYTF
CDR3 DNA: TGTGCCAGCAGCGGATTTCGGGACAATAACTATGGCTACACCTTC

D gene: TRBD2
J gene: TRBJ2-5
V gene: TRBV30
CDR3 protein: CAWSVLLAGGGTQYF
CDR3 DNA: TGTGCCTGGAGTGTGTTACTAGCGGGAGGGGGGACCCAGTACTTC

D gene: TRBD1
J gene: TRBJ1-1
V gene: TRBV4-1
CDR3 protein: CASSSSGTGKTEAFF
CDR3 DNA: TGCGCCAGCAGCTCCTCCGGGACAGGGAAAACCGAAGCTTTCTTT

D gene: TRBD2
J gene: TRBJ2-7
V gene: TRBV6-1
CDR3 protein: CASGGLAVPSYEQYF
CDR3 DNA: TGTGCCAGCGGGGGACTAGCGGTACCCTCCTACGAGCAGTACTTC

D gene: TRBD1
J gene: TRBJ1-2
V gene: TRBV7-2
CDR3 protein: CASSSAGGATGGYGYTF
CDR3 DNA: TGTGCCAGCAGCTCGGCAGGGGGAGCGACGGGTGGCTATGGCTACACCTTC

D gene: TRBD2
J gene: TRBJ2-1
V gene: TRBV15
CDR3 protein: CATSSSGRALNEQFF
CDR3 DNA: TGTGCCACCAGCAGTAGCGGGAGGGCCCTCAATGAGCAGTTCTTC

D gene: TRBD1
J gene: TRBJ2-7
V gene: TRBV4-2
CDR3 protein: CASSRDRGDEQYF
CDR3 DNA: TGTGCCAGCAGCCGGGACAGGGGAGACGAGCAGTACTTC

D gene: NA
J gene: TRBJ2-7
V gene: TRBV6-5
CDR3 protein: CASSSQVRYEQYF
CDR3 DNA: TGTGCCAGCTCGTCGCAGGTCCGCTACGAGCAGTACTTC

D gene: NA
J gene: TRBJ2-2
V gene: TRBV9
CDR3 protein: CASSVEPYDGELFF
CDR3 DNA: TGTGCCAGCAGCGTAGAGCCTTATGACGGGGAGCTGTTTTTT

D gene: TRBD1
J gene: TRBJ1-1
V gene: TRBV18
CDR3 protein: CASSPGTGLEAFF
CDR3 DNA: TGTGCCAGCTCACCCGGGACAGGACTTGAAGCTTTCTTT

D gene: NA
J gene: TRBJ2-3
V gene: TRBV7-8
CDR3 protein: CAQSFSETEPEDTDTQYF
CDR3 DNA: TGTGCTCAAAGCTTCAGCGAGACAGAGCCTGAGGACACAGATACGCAGTATTTT

D gene: NA
J gene: TRBJ2-3
V gene: TRBV7-2
CDR3 protein: CASSRYTDTQYF
CDR3 DNA: TGTGCCAGCAGCCGCTACACAGATACGCAGTATTTT

D gene: NA
J gene: TRBJ2-2
V gene: TRBV7-9
CDR3 protein: CASSLGAGENTGELFF
CDR3 DNA: TGTGCCAGCAGCTTAGGCGCAGGGGAGAACACCGGGGAGCTGTTTTTT

D gene: NA
J gene: TRBJ1-5
V gene: TRBV6-6
CDR3 protein: CASSYGGEPQHF
CDR3 DNA: TGTGCCAGCAGTTACGGGGGCGAGCCCCAGCATTTT

D gene: NA
J gene: TRBJ2-1
V gene: TRBV9
CDR3 protein: CASTPGLAVSAGEQFF
CDR3 DNA: TGTGCCAGCACCCCGGGACTCGCTGTCTCTGCCGGTGAGCAGTTCTTC

D gene: TRBD1
J gene: TRBJ2-3
V gene: TRBV7-9
CDR3 protein: CASSFGDSPTDTQYF
CDR3 DNA: TGTGCCAGCAGCTTCGGGGACAGCCCTACAGATACGCAGTATTTT

D gene: TRBD1
J gene: TRBJ1-2
V gene: TRBV5-6
CDR3 protein: CASSSGQNYGYTF
CDR3 DNA: TGTGCCAGCAGTTCGGGACAGAACTATGGCTACACCTTC

D gene: TRBD1
J gene: TRBJ1-6
V gene: TRBV15
CDR3 protein: CATRGGGNRSPLHF
CDR3 DNA: TGTGCCACCAGAGGGGGCGGGAACCGTTCACCCCTCCACTTT

D gene: TRBD2
J gene: TRBJ2-2
V gene: TRBV28
CDR3 protein: CASRSSGSGTGELFF
CDR3 DNA: TGTGCCAGCAGATCTAGCGGGAGTGGGACCGGGGAGCTGTTTTTT

D gene: NA
J gene: TRBJ1-2
V gene: TRBV6-6
CDR3 protein: CASSYAGRQGYGYTF
CDR3 DNA: TGTGCCAGCAGTTACGCGGGGAGGCAGGGCTATGGCTACACCTTC

D gene: NA
J gene: TRBJ2-7
V gene: TRBV14
CDR3 protein: CASSQDVGQSYEQYF
CDR3 DNA: TGTGCCAGCAGCCAAGATGTAGGACAGTCCTACGAGCAGTACTTC

D gene: NA
J gene: TRBJ2-2
V gene: TRBV6-7
CDR3 protein: CASSYRGTSCPGELFF
CDR3 DNA: TGTGCCAGCAGTTACCGTGGCACTAGTTGTCCCGGGGAGCTGTTTTTT

D gene: TRBD2
J gene: TRBJ2-1
V gene: TRBV5-1
CDR3 protein: CASSPRTSGNEQFF
CDR3 DNA: TGCGCCAGCAGCCCGAGGACTAGCGGGAATGAGCAGTTCTTC

D gene: NA
J gene: TRBJ1-4
V gene: TRBV30
CDR3 protein: CAWTSRGLGEKLFF
CDR3 DNA: TGTGCCTGGACCTCCAGGGGTTTAGGTGAAAAACTGTTTTTT

D gene: TRBD1
J gene: TRBJ2-4
V gene: TRBV5-1
CDR3 protein: CASSYYSDRGVDIQYF
CDR3 DNA: TGCGCCAGCAGCTACTACTCGGACAGGGGGGTTGACATTCAGTACTTC

D gene: TRBD2
J gene: TRBJ2-7
V gene: TRBV15
CDR3 protein: CATSRDSREAPYEQYF
CDR3 DNA: TGTGCCACCAGCAGAGATTCCCGGGAGGCTCCCTACGAGCAGTACTTC

D gene: NA
J gene: TRBJ1-1
V gene: TRBV29-1
CDR3 protein: CSFRTVGTEAFF
CDR3 DNA: TGCAGCTTTAGGACTGTGGGCACTGAAGCTTTCTTT

D gene: TRBD2
J gene: TRBJ2-3
V gene: TRBV6-5
CDR3 protein: CASSASGGGGDTQYF
CDR3 DNA: TGTGCCAGCAGTGCGTCGGGGGGTGGTGGAGATACGCAGTATTTT

D gene: TRBD2
J gene: TRBJ2-2
V gene: TRBV18
CDR3 protein: CASSPLSGRALTGELFF
CDR3 DNA: TGTGCCAGCTCACCACTCAGCGGGAGGGCCCTCACCGGGGAGCTGTTTTTT

D gene: TRBD1
J gene: TRBJ2-7
V gene: TRBV6-5
CDR3 protein: CAIKTGVSSYEQYF
CDR3 DNA: TGTGCCATCAAGACAGGGGTCAGCTCCTACGAGCAGTACTTC